This TCR beta chain was sequenced in a study of blood T cell repertoires in COVID-19. In its sample, this clone was seen once. V was pared by 5 bases and J by 4 bases, with 6 bases between. Germline V gene data show CDR1 as LNHDA and CDR2 as SQIVND (reference sequence). This CDR3 has 12 residues. Sequencing used immunoSEQ multiplex PCR; TCRdb keeps in-frame clones, though not all of them. The repertoire holds some 140,000 clones, with roughly 84% as singletons. The receptor was derived from a woman aged 60-75 years with COVID-19, enrolled during active disease. The sequencing input was peripheral blood. The chain couples TRBV19 to TRBJ1-3; D gene ambiguous. The CDR3 DNA sequence: TGTGCCAGTAGTCGCCAGGGAAACACCATATATTTT. It codes for CASSRQGNTIYF.